This T cell receptor (beta chain) derives from a study of blood T cell repertoires in COVID-19. Germline CDR1 LGHDT, CDR2 YNNKEL (reference sequence). The CDR3 is made up of 13 amino acids. Trimming shortened V by 1 base and J by 5 bases, and 8 bases separated the two germline ends. This table comes from immunoSEQ multiplex PCR, and its TCRdb copy is limited to in-frame clones, with some not included. This table has a few hundred thousand clones, about 80% appearing once. The sample comprised peripheral blood. The chain employs TRBV3-1 (or the pseudogene TRBV3-2) and TRBJ2-5; D remains unclear. The TCR was taken from a person aged 70 to 79 with COVID-19, enrolled during active disease. DNA for the CDR3: TGTGCCAGCAGCCAAGGAGTAGTGGAGACCCAGTACTTC. It translates to CASSQGVVETQYF.